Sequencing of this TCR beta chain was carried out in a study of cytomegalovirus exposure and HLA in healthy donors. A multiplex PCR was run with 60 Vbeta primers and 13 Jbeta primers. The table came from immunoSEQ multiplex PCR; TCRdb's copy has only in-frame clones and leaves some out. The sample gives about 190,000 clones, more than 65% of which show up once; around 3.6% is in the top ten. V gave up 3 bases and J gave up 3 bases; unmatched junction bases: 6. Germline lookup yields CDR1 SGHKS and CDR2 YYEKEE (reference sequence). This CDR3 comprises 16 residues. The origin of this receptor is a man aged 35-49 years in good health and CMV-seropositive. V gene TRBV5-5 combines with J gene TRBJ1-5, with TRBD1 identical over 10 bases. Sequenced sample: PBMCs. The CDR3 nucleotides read TGTGCCAGCAGCTCAACCGGGACAGGGGACAATCAGCCCCAGCATTTT. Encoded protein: CASSSTGTGDNQPQHF.